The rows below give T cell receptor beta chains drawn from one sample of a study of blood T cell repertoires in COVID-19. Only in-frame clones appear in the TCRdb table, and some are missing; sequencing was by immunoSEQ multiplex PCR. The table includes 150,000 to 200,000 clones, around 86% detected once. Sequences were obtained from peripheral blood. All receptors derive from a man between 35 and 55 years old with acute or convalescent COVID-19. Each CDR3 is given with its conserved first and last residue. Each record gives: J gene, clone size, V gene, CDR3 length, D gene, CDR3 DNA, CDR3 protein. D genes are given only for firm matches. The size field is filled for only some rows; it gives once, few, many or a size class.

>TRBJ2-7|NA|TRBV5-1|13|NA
TGCGCCAGCAGCTTTCAGGGGTCCTACGAGCAGTACTTC
CASSFQGSYEQYF
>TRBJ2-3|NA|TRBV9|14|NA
TGTGCCAGCAGCTCGCTGGGGCCCACAGATACGCAGTATTTT
CASSSLGPTDTQYF
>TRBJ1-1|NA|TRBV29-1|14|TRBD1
TGCAGCATATCCGGGACAGGGGTGAACACTGAAGCTTTCTTT
CSISGTGVNTEAFF
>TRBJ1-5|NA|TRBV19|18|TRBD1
TGTGCCAGTACCTCCGAGCCGGGACAGGGGGCAGGCAATCAGCCCCAGCATTTT
CASTSEPGQGAGNQPQHF
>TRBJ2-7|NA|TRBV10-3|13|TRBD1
TGTGCCATCAGTGTTCGGGGACAGGACGAGCAGTACTTC
CAISVRGQDEQYF
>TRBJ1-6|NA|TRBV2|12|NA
TGTGCCAGCAACGGGGTAAATTCACCCCTCCACTTT
CASNGVNSPLHF
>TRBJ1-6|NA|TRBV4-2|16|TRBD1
TGTGCCAGCAGCCAACTGACGACAGGGGTTGCTTCACCCCTCCACTTT
CASSQLTTGVASPLHF
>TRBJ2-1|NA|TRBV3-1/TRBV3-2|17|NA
TGTGCCAGCAGCCAGGGGGGCCGGGCTAGCGGAAAAAATGAGCAGTTCTTC
CASSQGGRASGKNEQFF
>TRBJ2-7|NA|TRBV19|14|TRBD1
TGTGCCAGTAGTAGCAGGACAGGGCGAGACGAGCAGTACTTC
CASSSRTGRDEQYF
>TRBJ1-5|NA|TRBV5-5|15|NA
TGTGCCAGCAGTTCCGATCCAGGGATTGGGCAGCCCCAGCATTTT
CASSSDPGIGQPQHF
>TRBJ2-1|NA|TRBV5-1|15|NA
TGCGCCAGCAGCTCTGACTCGATATCCTACAATGAGCAGTTCTTC
CASSSDSISYNEQFF
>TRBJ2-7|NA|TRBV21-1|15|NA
TGTGCCAGCAGCAAATCACAGCCCCTACTCTACGAGCAGTACTTC
CASSKSQPLLYEQYF
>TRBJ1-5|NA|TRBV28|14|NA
TGTGCCAGCACCACAGCAGGAAGCAATCAGCCCCAGCATTTT
CASTTAGSNQPQHF
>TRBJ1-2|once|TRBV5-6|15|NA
TGTGCCAGCAGCCCGGACAGTAATTTCCCCTATGGCTACACCTTC
CASSPDSNFPYGYTF
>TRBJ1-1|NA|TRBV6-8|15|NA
TGTGCCAGCAGTAGCCCTCCTACAGGGAACACTGAAGCTTTCTTT
CASSSPPTGNTEAFF
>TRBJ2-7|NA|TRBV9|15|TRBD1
TGTGCCAGCAGCGTAGGACAGGGGGCGTCCTACGAGCAGTACTTC
CASSVGQGASYEQYF
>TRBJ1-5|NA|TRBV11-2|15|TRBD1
TGTGCCAGCAGCTTAGGGACAGGGGGAAATCAGCCCCAGCATTTT
CASSLGTGGNQPQHF
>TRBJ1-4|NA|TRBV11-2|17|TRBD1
TGTGCCAGCAGCCCCAGAGGTGGGACAGCAACTAATGAAAAACTGTTTTTT
CASSPRGGTATNEKLFF
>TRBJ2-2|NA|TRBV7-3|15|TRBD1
TGTGCCAGCAGCCCGAGGGACAGATCGGGCGGGGAGCTGTTTTTT
CASSPRDRSGGELFF
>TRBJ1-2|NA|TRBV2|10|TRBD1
TGTGCCGGAAGGGACAGGGCGCACACCTTC
CAGRDRAHTF
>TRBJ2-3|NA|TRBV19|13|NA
TGTGCCAGTAGTTATTTGGGCGCCAATACGCAGTATTTT
CASSYLGANTQYF
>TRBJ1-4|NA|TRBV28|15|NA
TGTGCCAGCAGTTCCTGGACAGAGTCCTCAAAAAAACTGTTTTTT
CASSSWTESSKKLFF
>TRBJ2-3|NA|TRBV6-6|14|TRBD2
TGTGCCAGCAGTTACGGGGGGGGCACAGATACGCAGTATTTT
CASSYGGGTDTQYF
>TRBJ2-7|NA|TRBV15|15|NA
TGTGCCACCAGCAGAGGAAACGGGGTTTCCTACGAGCAGTACTTC
CATSRGNGVSYEQYF
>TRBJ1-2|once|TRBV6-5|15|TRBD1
TGTGCCAGCAGTTACTCCCGGGACAGGGTTTATGGCTACACCTTC
CASSYSRDRVYGYTF
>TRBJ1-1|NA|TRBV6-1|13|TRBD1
TGTGCCAGCAGTGAGGACAGGGAAGAGGAAGCTTTCTTT
CASSEDREEEAFF
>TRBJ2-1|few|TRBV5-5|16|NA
TGTGCCAGCAGCTTGGATTCCGGGGGCTCCTACAATGAGCAGTTCTTC
CASSLDSGGSYNEQFF
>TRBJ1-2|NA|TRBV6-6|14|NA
TGTGCCAGCTCGCCGGCCCCCGGGGGAGTGGGCTACACCTTC
CASSPAPGGVGYTF
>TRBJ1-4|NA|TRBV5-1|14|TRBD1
TGCGCCAGCAGCGCCGGGACAGGGTTTGAAAAACTGTTTTTT
CASSAGTGFEKLFF
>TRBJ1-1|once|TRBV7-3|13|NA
TGTGCCAGCAGCGAGGTAATGAACACTGAAGCTTTCTTT
CASSEVMNTEAFF
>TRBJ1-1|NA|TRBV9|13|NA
TGTGCCAGCAGCCTCGGGGGAGACACTGAAGCTTTCTTT
CASSLGGDTEAFF
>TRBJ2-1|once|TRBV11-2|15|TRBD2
TGTGCCAGCAGCTTAATACTAGCGGGGGGTTCTGAGCAGTTCTTC
CASSLILAGGSEQFF
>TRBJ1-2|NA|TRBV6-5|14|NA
TGTGCCAGCAGAAGTACAGGGTCTAACTATGGCTACACCTTC
CASRSTGSNYGYTF
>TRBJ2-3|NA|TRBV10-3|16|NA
TGTGCCATCACGCCGACATCTTCTACGGGCACAGATACGCAGTATTTT
CAITPTSSTGTDTQYF
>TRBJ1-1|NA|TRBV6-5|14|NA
TGTGCCAGCAGTTTCCGGGTTGTGGGCACTGAAGCTTTCTTT
CASSFRVVGTEAFF
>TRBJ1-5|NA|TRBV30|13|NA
TGTGCCTGGAGCGTACAGGGTCCTCAGCCCCAGCATTTT
CAWSVQGPQPQHF
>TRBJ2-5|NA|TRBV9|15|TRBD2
TGTGCCAGCAGCGCCTTAGGACTAGCCGAAGAGACCCAGTACTTC
CASSALGLAEETQYF
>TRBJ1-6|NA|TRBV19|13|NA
TGTGCCAGTAGTATAGATCGGAGTTCACCCCTCCACTTT
CASSIDRSSPLHF
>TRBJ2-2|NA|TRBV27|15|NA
TGTGCCAGCAGTTTGCGCGGGCGGAACACCGGGGAGCTGTTTTTT
CASSLRGRNTGELFF
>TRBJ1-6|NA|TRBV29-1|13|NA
TGCAGCGTTGGTGGAGCGGAGGGTTCACCCCTCCACTTT
CSVGGAEGSPLHF
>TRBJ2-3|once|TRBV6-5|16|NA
TGTGCCAGCAGTTACTCGGCGGAGGGGTCCACAGATACGCAGTATTTT
CASSYSAEGSTDTQYF
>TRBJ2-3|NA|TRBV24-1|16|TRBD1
TGTGCCACCAGTGATGGGGGACAGGGCGGCACAGATACGCAGTATTTT
CATSDGGQGGTDTQYF
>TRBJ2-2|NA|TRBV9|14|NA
TGTGCCAGCAGCGTAGGCGCGAACACCGGGGAGCTGTTTTTT
CASSVGANTGELFF